The present T cell receptor beta chain was sequenced within a study of technical replicates of blood from a handful of donors (dated 2017 in TCRdb). Points on this clone: This receptor's antigen is unknown. The input lacks base qualities; no much larger clone sits a single base away.

Library preparation was by the immunoSEQ multiplex PCR assay. This immuneACCESS table, as held by TCRdb, lists in-frame sequences with V and J called but not all clones. Of the missing ones, under half trace to an unresolved V gene in checked studies; the others have no known cause. The sample contains under 35,000 clones, around 94% of them found a single time. The top ten clones comprise roughly 4% of the sample. V is cut by 0 bases and J by 8 bases, and the space between the germline ends is 14 bases. Counted from cysteine to phenylalanine, this CDR3 has 15 amino acids. CDR3 DNA is the only sequence kept; it has 45 bases, read in frame from the first base. CDR1 and CDR2 (LGHNA, YNFKEQ) derive from the germline V gene.

The chain links TRBV4-2 with TRBJ1-5; the D region possibly corresponds to TRBD1 (5 bases align). Sequencing was performed on PBMCs. This sequence originates from a human donor in good health. Some clones in this sample may be carry-over from other donors' samples. The nucleotide sequence reads TGTGCCAGCAGCCAAGATCCTAGGGGAAGGGAGCCCCAGCATTTT. This yields the protein CASSQDPRGREPQHF.